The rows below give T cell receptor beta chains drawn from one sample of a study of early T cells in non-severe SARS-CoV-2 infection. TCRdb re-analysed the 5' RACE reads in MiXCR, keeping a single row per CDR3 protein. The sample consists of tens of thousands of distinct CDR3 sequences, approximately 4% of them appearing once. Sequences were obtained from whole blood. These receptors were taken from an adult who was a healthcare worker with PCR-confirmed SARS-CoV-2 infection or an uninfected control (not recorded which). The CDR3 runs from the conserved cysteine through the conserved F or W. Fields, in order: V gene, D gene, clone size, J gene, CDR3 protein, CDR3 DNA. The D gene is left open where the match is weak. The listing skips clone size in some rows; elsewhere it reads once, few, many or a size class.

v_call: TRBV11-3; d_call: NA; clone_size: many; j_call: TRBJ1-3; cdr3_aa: CASSLGYSGRGNTIYF; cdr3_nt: TGTGCCAGCAGCTTAGGGTATTCGGGACGTGGAAACACCATATATTTT
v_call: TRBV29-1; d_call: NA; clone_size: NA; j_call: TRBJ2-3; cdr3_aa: CSVAPRLSPDTQYF; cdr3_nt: TGCAGCGTTGCCCCGCGGCTGTCCCCAGATACGCAGTATTTT
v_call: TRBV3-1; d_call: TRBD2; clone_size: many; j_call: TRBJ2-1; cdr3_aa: CASSQAAGVVDEQFF; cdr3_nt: TGTGCCAGCAGCCAAGCGGCGGGAGTAGTGGATGAGCAGTTCTTC
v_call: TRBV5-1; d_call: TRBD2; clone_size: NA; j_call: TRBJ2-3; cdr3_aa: CASSFGRATDTQYF; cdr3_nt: TGCGCCAGCAGCTTTGGGAGGGCCACAGATACGCAGTATTTT
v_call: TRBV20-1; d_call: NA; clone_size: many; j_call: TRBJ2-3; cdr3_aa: CSALGGDTQYF; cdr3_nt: TGCAGTGCTCTGGGGGGAGATACGCAGTATTTT
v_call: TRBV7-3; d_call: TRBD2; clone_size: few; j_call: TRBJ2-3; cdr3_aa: CASSQGLAVSTDTQYF; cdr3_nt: TGTGCCAGCAGCCAGGGACTAGCGGTTAGCACAGATACGCAGTATTTT
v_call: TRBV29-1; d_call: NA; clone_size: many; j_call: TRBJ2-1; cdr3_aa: CSVVLSLTYNEQFF; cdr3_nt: TGCAGCGTTGTTCTTAGCCTCACCTACAATGAGCAGTTCTTC
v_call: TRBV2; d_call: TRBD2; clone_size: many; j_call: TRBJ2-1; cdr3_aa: CASTPSGAYNEQFF; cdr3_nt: TGTGCCAGCACGCCTAGCGGAGCCTACAATGAGCAGTTCTTC
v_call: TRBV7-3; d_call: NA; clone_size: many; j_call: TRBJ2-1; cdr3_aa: CASSLNPSGYEQFF; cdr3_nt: TGTGCCAGCAGCTTGAATCCAAGCGGCTATGAGCAGTTCTTC
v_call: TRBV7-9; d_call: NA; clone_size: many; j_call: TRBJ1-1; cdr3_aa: CASSLERNTEAFF; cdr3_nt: TGTGCCAGCAGCTTAGAACGGAACACTGAAGCTTTCTTT
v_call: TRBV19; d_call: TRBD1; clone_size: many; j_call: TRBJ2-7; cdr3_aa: CASRDRAHEQYF; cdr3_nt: TGTGCCAGTAGGGACAGGGCCCACGAGCAGTACTTC
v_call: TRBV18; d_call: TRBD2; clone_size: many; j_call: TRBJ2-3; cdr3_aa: CASSAGLAGGQEQYF; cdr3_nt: TGTGCCAGCTCGGCGGGACTAGCGGGGGGCCAGGAGCAGTATTTT
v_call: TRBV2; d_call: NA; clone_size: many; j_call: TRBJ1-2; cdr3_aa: CASSESGRGGYTF; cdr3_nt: TGTGCCAGCAGTGAATCTGGACGGGGTGGCTACACCTTC
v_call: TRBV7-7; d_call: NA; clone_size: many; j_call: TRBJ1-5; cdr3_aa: CASSGGWMNQPQHF; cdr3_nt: TGTGCTAGCAGCGGGGGGTGGATGAATCAGCCCCAGCATTTT
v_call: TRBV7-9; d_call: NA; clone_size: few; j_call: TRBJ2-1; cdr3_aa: CASSSRPNEQFF; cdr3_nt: TGTGCCAGCAGCTCTAGGCCTAATGAGCAGTTCTTC
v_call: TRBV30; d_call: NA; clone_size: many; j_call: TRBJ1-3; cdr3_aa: CAWGGLSGNTIYF; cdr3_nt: TGTGCCTGGGGGGGACTCTCTGGAAACACCATATATTTT
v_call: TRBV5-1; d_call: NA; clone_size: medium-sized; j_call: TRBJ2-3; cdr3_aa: CASSLGGTDTQYF; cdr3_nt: TGCGCCAGCAGCTTGGGTGGCACAGATACGCAGTATTTT
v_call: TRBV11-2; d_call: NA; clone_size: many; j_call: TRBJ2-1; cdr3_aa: CASSLGYRGWPHNEQFF; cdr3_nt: TGTGCCAGCAGCTTAGGGTATCGGGGGTGGCCTCACAATGAGCAGTTCTTC
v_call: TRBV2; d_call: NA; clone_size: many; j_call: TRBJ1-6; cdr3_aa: CASRPKGSYNSPLHF; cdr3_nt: TGTGCCAGCAGGCCAAAGGGGAGCTATAATTCACCCCTCCACTTT
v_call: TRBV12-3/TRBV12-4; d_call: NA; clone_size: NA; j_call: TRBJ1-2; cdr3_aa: CASSFAANYGYTF; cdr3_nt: TGTGCCAGCAGTTTTGCAGCTAACTATGGCTACACCTTC
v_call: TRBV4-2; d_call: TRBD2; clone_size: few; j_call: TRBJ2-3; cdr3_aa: CASSRLSGSGGADTQYF; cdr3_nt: TGTGCCAGCAGCCGGCTTTCCGGTAGCGGGGGCGCAGATACGCAGTATTTT
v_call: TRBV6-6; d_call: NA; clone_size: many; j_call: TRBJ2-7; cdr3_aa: CASSYGDFPYEQYF; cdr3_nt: TGTGCCAGCAGTTACGGGGACTTTCCCTACGAGCAGTACTTC
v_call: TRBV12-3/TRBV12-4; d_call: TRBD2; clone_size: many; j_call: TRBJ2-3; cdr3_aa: CASSRGSGGTDTQYF; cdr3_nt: TGTGCCAGCAGCAGGGGTAGCGGGGGCACAGATACGCAGTATTTT
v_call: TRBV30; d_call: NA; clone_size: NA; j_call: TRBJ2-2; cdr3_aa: CAWASYPPDTGELFF; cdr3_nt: TGTGCCTGGGCTAGCTATCCCCCCGACACCGGGGAGCTGTTTTTT
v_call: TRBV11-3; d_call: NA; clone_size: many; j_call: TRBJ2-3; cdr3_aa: CASSLGVRQTSTDTQYF; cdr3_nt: TGTGCCAGCAGTTTAGGGGTTCGGCAGACTAGCACAGATACGCAGTATTTT
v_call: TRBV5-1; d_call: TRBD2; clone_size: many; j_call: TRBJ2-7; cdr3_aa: CASSFFTGGGYEQYF; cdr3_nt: TGCGCCAGCAGCTTCTTTACGGGGGGAGGCTACGAGCAGTACTTC
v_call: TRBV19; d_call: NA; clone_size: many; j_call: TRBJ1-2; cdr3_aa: CASSINPGIYGYTF; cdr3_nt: TGTGCCAGTAGTATCAATCCAGGGATCTATGGCTACACCTTC
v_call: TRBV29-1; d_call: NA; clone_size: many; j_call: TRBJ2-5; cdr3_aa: CSAPGTLGGETQYF; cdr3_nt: TGCAGCGCCCCTGGGACCCTCGGTGGAGAGACCCAGTACTTC
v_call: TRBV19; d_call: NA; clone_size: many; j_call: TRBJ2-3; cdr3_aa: CASSIGVAEDTQYF; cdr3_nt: TGTGCCAGTAGTATAGGAGTAGCGGAAGATACGCAGTATTTT
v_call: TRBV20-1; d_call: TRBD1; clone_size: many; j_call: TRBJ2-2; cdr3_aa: CSARSAGQGNTGELFF; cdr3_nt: TGCAGTGCTAGGAGTGCGGGACAGGGGAACACCGGGGAGCTGTTTTTT
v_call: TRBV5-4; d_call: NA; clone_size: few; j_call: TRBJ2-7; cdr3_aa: CASGRQSSYEQYF; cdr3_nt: TGTGCCAGCGGACGCCAGAGCTCCTACGAGCAGTACTTC
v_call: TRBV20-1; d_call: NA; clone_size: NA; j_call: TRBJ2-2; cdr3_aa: CSARDDGLYTGELFF; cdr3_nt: TGCAGTGCTAGAGATGATGGTCTATATACCGGGGAGCTGTTTTTT
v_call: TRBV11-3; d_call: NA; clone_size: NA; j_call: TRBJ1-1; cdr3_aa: CASSLDGDLNTEAFF; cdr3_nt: TGTGCCAGCAGCTTAGATGGGGACCTGAACACTGAAGCTTTCTTT
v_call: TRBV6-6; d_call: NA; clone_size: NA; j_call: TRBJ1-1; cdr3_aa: CASSYSPGMNTEAFF; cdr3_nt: TGTGCCAGCAGTTACTCGCCAGGGATGAACACTGAAGCTTTCTTT
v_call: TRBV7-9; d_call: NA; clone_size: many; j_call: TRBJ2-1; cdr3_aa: CASSWAGLGFRGPSYNEQFF; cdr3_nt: TGTGCCAGCAGCTGGGCCGGGCTGGGTTTTAGGGGTCCTTCCTACAATGAGCAGTTCTTC
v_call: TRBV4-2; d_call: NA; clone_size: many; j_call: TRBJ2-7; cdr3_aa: CASSQGTGTYEQYF; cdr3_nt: TGTGCCAGCAGCCAGGGGACGGGAACGTACGAGCAGTACTTC
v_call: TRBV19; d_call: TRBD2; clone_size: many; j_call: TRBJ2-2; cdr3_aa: CASTMGLAGGQTTGELFF; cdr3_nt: TGTGCCAGTACCATGGGACTAGCGGGAGGGCAAACCACCGGGGAGCTGTTTTTT